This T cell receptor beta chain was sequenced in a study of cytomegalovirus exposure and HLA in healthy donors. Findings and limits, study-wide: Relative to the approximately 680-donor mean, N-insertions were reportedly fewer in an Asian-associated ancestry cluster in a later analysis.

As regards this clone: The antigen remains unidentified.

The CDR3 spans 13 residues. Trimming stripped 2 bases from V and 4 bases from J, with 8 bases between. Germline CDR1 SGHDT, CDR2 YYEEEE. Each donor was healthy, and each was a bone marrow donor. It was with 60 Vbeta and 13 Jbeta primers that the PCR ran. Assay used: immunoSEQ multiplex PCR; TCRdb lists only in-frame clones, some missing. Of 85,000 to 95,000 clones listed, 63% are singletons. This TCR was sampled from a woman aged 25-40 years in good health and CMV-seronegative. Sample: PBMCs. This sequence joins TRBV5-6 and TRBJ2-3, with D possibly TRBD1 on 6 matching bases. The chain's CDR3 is CASSFTGSDTQYF. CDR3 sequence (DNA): TGTGCCAGCAGCTTTACAGGGTCAGATACGCAGTATTTT. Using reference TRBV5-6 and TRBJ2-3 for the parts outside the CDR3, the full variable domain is DAGVTQSPTHLIKTRGQQVTLRCSPKSGHDTVSWYQQALGQGPQFIFQYYEEEERQRGNFPDRFSGHQFPNYSSELNVNALLLGDSALYLCASSFTGSDTQYFGPGTRLTVL.